Each of the 8 T cell receptor beta chains below was sequenced from the same sample in a study of blood T cell repertoires in COVID-19. Assay: immunoSEQ multiplex PCR; the TCRdb copy retains only in-frame clones and omits some. The table has under 65,000 clones, approximately 80% seen once. The sequencing input was peripheral blood. The receptors derive from a man aged 55 to 69 with COVID-19, enrolled during active disease.

V is TRBV7-2 and J is TRBJ1-3; D unclear. The germline V gene has CDR1 SGHTA and CDR2 FQGNSA. There are 13 residues in the CDR3. V was cut by 4 bases and J by 3 bases, with 7 bases left in between. The chain's CDR3 is CASSSVIGNTIYF. In DNA, the CDR3 is TGTGCCAGCAGCTCAGTTATTGGAAACACCATATATTTT.

This chain uses TRBV3-1 (or the pseudogene TRBV3-2) with TRBJ1-6; 9 nucleotides match TRBD1. V gave up 3 bases and J gave up 7 bases; unmatched junction bases: 4. The CDR3 runs to 15 residues. Germline values: CDR1 LGHDT, CDR2 YNNKEL (reference sequence). The CDR3 loop is CASSHSGQGNSPLHF. CDR3 coding DNA: TGTGCCAGCAGCCACTCGGGACAGGGCAATTCACCCCTCCACTTT.

Only a few counts were recorded for this clone. V usage is TRBV7-9 and J usage is TRBJ1-1; D unresolved. CDR1 is SEHNR, CDR2 FQNEAQ, per germline (reference sequence). CDR3 length equals 16 residues. The germline V and J ends were trimmed by 5 bases and 3 bases, with 19 bases remaining between them. The CDR3 DNA reads TGTGCCAGCAGCCCGGCAGGTGACCGACCGTACACTGAAGCTTTCTTT. It encodes CASSPAGDRPYTEAFF.

This chain uses TRBV7-3 with TRBJ1-1; D remains ambiguous. Trimming removed 5 bases from V and 4 bases from J, with 14 bases in between. This CDR3 is 14 amino acids long. Germline CDR1 SGHTA, CDR2 FQGTGA. The CDR3 is CASSRTAGSTEAFF. The CDR3 DNA sequence: TGTGCCAGCAGCCGGACCGCCGGGAGCACTGAAGCTTTCTTT.

The rearrangement uses TRBV5-1 and TRBJ2-7; 9 bases line up with TRBD1. CDR1 and CDR2 from the germline V gene are SGHRS and YFSETQ. This CDR3 has 15 residues. J gave up 3 bases and V 0 bases, and 4 bases lay outside the gene matches. Here the CDR3 DNA reads TGCGCCAGCAGCTTGGACGGACAGGGGTACTACGAGCAGTACTTC. Protein sequence: CASSLDGQGYYEQYF.

This clone has just a few counts. The chain carries TRBV9 and TRBJ1-1, with D hard to call. From germline, CDR1 is SGDLS and CDR2 YYNGEE. The ends were cut back, 4 bases at V and 8 bases at J, with 12 bases in the middle. This CDR3 region has 12 residues. CDR3 sequence (DNA): TGTGCCAGCAGCCAGACGGGAGGGGAAGCTTTCTTT. Translating it yields CASSQTGGEAFF. Based on the CDR3 plus reference TRBV9 and TRBJ1-1, the full variable domain is DSGVTQTPKHLITATGQRVTLRCSPRSGDLSVYWYQQSLDQGLQFLIQYYNGEERAKGNILERFSAQQFPDLHSELNLSSLELGDSALYFCASSQTGGEAFFGQGTRLTVV.

This clone was seen only once. V gene TRBV9 combines with J gene TRBJ2-2; maybe TRBD2 (5 bases). Germline CDR1 SGDLS, CDR2 YYNGEE. V was pared by 0 bases and J by 5 bases, with 8 bases between. This CDR3 region has 14 residues. The CDR3 is CASSVARDTGELFF. CDR3 in DNA: TGTGCCAGCAGCGTAGCACGGGATACCGGGGAGCTGTTTTTT.

The V call is TRBV6-1, the J call TRBJ2-3; the D is unclear. CDR1 is MNHNS, CDR2 SASEGT, per germline. V was pared by 7 bases and J by 1 base, with 9 bases between. The CDR3 totals 13 residues. CDR3 DNA: TGTGCCAGCACCCCCCCAGGCACAGATACGCAGTATTTT. This encodes CASTPPGTDTQYF.